Presented here are 9 T cell receptor beta chains from one specimen sequenced in a study of shared clonotypes between healthy human individuals. Method: immunoSEQ multiplex PCR; TCRdb's copy keeps in-frame clones and lacks some. This sample has under 650,000 clones, with 90% to 96% found just once. Sample: naive CD4+ T cells sorted from blood. Subset described: CD45RA+ positively selected. These receptors came from a woman between 25 and 40 years old in good health.

The chain recombines TRBV4-1 with TRBJ1-2, with 10 bases that match TRBD1. CDR3 size: 16 residues. With V trimmed by 6 bases and J by 2 bases, 9 bases remained unmatched. Germline CDR1 reads MGHRA; CDR2 reads YSYEKL. CDR3 nucleotides: TGCGCCAGCAGACAACCCGGGACAGGGGCAAACTATGGCTACACCTTC. Its protein product is CASRQPGTGANYGYTF.

In this sample, this clone turned up a few times. V gene TRBV25-1 combines with J gene TRBJ1-4; TRBD1 might be the D (5 bases). The CDR3 is 16 amino acids. Germline lookup yields CDR1 MGHDK and CDR2 SYGVNS. Between the trimmed V and J ends, which lost 1 base and 0 bases, there was a span of 9 bases. The CDR3 spells CASSESDRTTNEKLFF. CDR3 coding DNA: TGTGCCAGCAGTGAATCAGACAGAACAACTAATGAAAAACTGTTTTTT.

This clone has a single count. The rearrangement uses TRBV28 and TRBJ1-3, with D possibly being TRBD1 (5 bases). There are 16 residues in the CDR3. CDR1 and CDR2 from the germline V gene are MDHEN and SYDVKM. Trimming pared 1 base from V and 0 bases from J, leaving 10 bases between. The CDR3 spells CASSLYQGSSGNTIYF. CDR3 coding DNA: TGTGCCAGCAGTTTATACCAGGGAAGCTCTGGAAACACCATATATTTT.

The rearrangement links TRBV7-9 to TRBJ2-7; 7 nucleotides match TRBD2. Per germline, CDR1 SEHNR and CDR2 FQNEAQ (reference sequence). J gave up 3 bases and V 4 bases, and 9 bases lay outside the gene matches. The CDR3 has 15 residues. CDR3 region: CASSSGGGTYYEQYF. The CDR3 DNA is TGTGCCAGCAGCTCGGGGGGTGGGACGTACTACGAGCAGTACTTC.

The V call is TRBV6-4, the J call TRBJ2-1; TRBD1 aligns across 8 bases. Germline V gene data show CDR1 as MRHNA and CDR2 as SNTAGT. CDR3 length: 14 amino acids. V lost 6 bases to trimming and J lost 10 bases; unmatched junction nucleotides: 11. The CDR3, as DNA: TGTGCCAGCAGAGAGAGGGACAGGAGTCGGGAGCAGTTCTTC. This codes for CASRERDRSREQFF.

V usage is TRBV11-2 and J usage is TRBJ2-7, with 7 bases lining up with TRBD1. The junction had 10 bases not matched to a gene; V was cut back by 5 bases and J by 6 bases. The CDR3 is 14 residues long. Germline-derived CDR1 and CDR2 are SGHAT and FQNNGV. CDR3 loop: CASSMDRSMGEQYF. DNA of the CDR3: TGTGCCAGCAGCATGGACAGGTCTATGGGCGAGCAGTACTTC.

The rearrangement links TRBV7-2 to TRBJ1-2; D may be TRBD1 (5 bases). The CDR3 is 11 residues long. The V end lost 6 bases, the J end lost 7 bases, and 9 bases lay between the germline ends. Germline V gene sequence: CDR1 SGHTA, CDR2 FQGNSA. CDR3 nucleotide sequence: TGTGCCAGCAGTTCCGGGGGTGGCTACACCTTC. This gives the protein CASSSGGGYTF.

J is TRBJ1-3 and V is TRBV2; no definite D call. Germline V gene sequence: CDR1 SNHLY, CDR2 FYNNEI. The CDR3 covers 13 residues. V dropped 7 bases and J dropped 0 bases, with 7 bases sitting between them. DNA for the CDR3: TGTGCCAGCACCTCCCTCTCTGGAAACACCATATATTTT. Residues: CASTSLSGNTIYF.

The V and J genes are TRBV28 and TRBJ1-3; D gene uncertain. The CDR3 loop spans 15 amino acids. Trimming cost V 7 bases and J 4 bases, with 17 bases left between them. Germline values: CDR1 MDHEN, CDR2 SYDVKM. CDR3 sequence reads: CASKPSHDSGNTIYF. DNA of the CDR3: TGTGCCAGCAAACCGTCCCACGACTCCGGAAACACCATATATTTT.